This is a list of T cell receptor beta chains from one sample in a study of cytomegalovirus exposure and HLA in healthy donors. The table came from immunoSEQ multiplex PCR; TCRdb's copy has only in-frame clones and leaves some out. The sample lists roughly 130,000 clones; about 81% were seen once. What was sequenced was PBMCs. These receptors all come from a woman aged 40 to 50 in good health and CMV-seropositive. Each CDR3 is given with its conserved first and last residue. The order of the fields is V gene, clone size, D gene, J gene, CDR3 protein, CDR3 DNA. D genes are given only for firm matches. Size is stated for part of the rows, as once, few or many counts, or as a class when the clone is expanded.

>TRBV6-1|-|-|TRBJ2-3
CASSEGPVVSTDTQYF
TGTGCCAGCAGTGAAGGTCCGGTTGTATCCACAGATACGCAGTATTTT
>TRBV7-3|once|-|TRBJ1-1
CASSKGLDGTEAFF
TGTGCCAGCAGCAAAGGACTGGACGGGACTGAAGCTTTCTTT
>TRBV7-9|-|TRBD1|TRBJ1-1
CASRGGQGTFF
TGTGCCAGCAGGGGGGGACAGGGTACTTTCTTT
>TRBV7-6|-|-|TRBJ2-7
CASSLGVPGISYEQYF
TGTGCCAGCAGCTTAGGGGTGCCGGGTATCTCCTACGAGCAGTACTTC
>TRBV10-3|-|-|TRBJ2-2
CAMRRETGELFF
TGTGCCATGCGCCGGGAGACCGGGGAGCTGTTTTTT
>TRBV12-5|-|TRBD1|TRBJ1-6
CASGFQDRGNSPLHF
TGTGCTAGTGGTTTTCAGGACAGGGGTAATTCACCCCTCCACTTT
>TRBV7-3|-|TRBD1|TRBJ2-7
CASSPGQGGEQYF
TGTGCCAGCAGCCCAGGACAGGGGGGTGAGCAGTACTTC
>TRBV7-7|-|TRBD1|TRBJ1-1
CASSYRGEAEAFF
TGTGCTAGCAGCTACAGGGGAGAGGCTGAAGCTTTCTTT
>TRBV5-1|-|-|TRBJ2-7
CASSLGGQGDEQYF
TGCGCCAGCAGCTTGGGAGGCCAGGGCGACGAGCAGTACTTC
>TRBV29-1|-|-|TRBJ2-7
CSVVLATRYEQYF
TGCAGCGTTGTGTTAGCGACACGCTACGAGCAGTACTTC
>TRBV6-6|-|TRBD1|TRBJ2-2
CASTPGGLGTGELFF
TGTGCCAGCACCCCAGGGGGCTTGGGCACCGGGGAGCTGTTTTTT
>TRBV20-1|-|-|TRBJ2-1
CSASTDEQFF
TGCAGTGCTAGTACGGATGAGCAGTTCTTC
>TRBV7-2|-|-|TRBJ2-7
CASSLGQGISYEQYF
TGTGCCAGCAGCTTAGGTCAGGGGATATCCTACGAGCAGTACTTC
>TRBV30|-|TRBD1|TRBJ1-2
CAPPADTGTGVGYTF
TGTGCCCCCCCCGCCGATACCGGGACAGGGGTTGGCTACACCTTC
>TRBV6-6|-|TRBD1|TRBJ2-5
CASRYPQGSQETQYF
TGTGCCAGCCGCTATCCACAGGGGAGTCAAGAGACCCAGTACTTC
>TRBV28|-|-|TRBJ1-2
CASSLAGQGRGGYTF
TGTGCCAGCAGTTTGGCAGGGCAGGGGCGAGGTGGCTACACCTTC
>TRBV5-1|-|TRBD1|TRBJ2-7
CASSLGSGQGGPYEQYF
TGCGCCAGCAGCTTGGGTTCGGGACAGGGGGGCCCCTACGAGCAGTACTTC
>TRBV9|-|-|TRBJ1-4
CASSMDSGGEKLFF
TGTGCCAGCAGTATGGACAGCGGAGGTGAAAAACTGTTTTTT
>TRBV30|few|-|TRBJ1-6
CAWAGQNNSPLHF
TGTGCCTGGGCTGGACAGAATAATTCACCCCTCCACTTT
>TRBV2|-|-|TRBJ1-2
CASSGAAGFFHGYTF
TGTGCCAGCAGTGGGGCGGCAGGGTTTTTCCATGGCTACACCTTC
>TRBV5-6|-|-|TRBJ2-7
CASSLSAGNFEQYF
TGTGCCAGCAGCTTGTCGGCAGGGAACTTCGAGCAGTACTTC
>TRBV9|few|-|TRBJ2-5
CASSRGAVSETQYF
TGTGCCAGCAGCCGGGGGGCTGTCTCCGAGACCCAGTACTTC
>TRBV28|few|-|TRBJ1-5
CASSFGGAWDQPQHF
TGTGCCAGCAGTTTCGGGGGGGCTTGGGATCAGCCCCAGCATTTT
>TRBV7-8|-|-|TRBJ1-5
CASSLTGGRNQPQHF
TGTGCCAGCAGCTTAACCGGGGGTAGGAATCAGCCCCAGCATTTT
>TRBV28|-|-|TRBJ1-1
CASKVGLLNTEAFF
TGTGCCAGCAAGGTGGGGCTCCTGAACACTGAAGCTTTCTTT
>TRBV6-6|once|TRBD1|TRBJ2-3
CASSYGLTGGTDTQYF
TGTGCCAGCAGTTACGGGTTGACAGGGGGCACAGATACGCAGTATTTT
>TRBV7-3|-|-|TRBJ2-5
CASSLISGLQETQYF
TGTGCCAGCAGCTTAATTTCAGGGTTGCAAGAGACCCAGTACTTC
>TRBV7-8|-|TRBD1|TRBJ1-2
CASSVRQGGNYGYTF
TGTGCCAGCAGCGTCAGACAGGGTGGTAACTATGGCTACACCTTC
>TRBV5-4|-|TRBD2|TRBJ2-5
CASSSGGGTQETQYF
TGTGCCAGCAGCTCCGGGGGAGGGACCCAAGAGACCCAGTACTTC
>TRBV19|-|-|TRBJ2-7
CASSIVRGSNEQYF
TGTGCCAGTAGTATAGTTAGGGGATCGAACGAGCAGTACTTC
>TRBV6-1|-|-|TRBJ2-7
CASSELGITYEQYF
TGTGCCAGCAGTGAACTGGGCATTACCTACGAGCAGTACTTC